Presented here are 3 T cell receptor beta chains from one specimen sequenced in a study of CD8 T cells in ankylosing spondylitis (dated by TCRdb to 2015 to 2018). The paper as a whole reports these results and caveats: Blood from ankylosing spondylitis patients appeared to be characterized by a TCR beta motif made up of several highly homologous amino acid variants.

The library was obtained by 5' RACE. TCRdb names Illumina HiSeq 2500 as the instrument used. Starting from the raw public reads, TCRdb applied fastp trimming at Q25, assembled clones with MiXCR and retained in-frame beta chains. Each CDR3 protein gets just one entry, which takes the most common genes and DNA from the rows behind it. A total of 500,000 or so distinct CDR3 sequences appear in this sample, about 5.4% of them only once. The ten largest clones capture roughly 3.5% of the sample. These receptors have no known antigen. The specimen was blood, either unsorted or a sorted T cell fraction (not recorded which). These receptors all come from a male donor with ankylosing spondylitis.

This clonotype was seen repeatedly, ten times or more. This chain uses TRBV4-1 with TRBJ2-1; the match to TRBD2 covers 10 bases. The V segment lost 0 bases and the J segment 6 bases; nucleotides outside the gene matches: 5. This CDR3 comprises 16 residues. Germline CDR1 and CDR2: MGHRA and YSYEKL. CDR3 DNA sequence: TGCGCCAGCAGCCAAGAGGCTAGCGGGAGCGGCAATGAGCAGTTCTTC. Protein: CASSQEASGSGNEQFF.

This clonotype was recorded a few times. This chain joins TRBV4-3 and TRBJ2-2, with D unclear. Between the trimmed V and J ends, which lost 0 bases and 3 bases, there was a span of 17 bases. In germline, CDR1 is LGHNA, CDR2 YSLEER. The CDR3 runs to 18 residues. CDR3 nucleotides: TGCGCCAGCAGCCAAGATGATCGGATGGGCCGATACACCGGGGAGCTGTTTTTT. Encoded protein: CASSQDDRMGRYTGELFF.

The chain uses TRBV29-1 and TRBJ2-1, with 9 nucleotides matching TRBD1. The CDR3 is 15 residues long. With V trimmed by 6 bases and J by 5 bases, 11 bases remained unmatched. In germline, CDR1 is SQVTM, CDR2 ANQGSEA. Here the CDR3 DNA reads TGCAGCGTCCACACCGGGACAGGGAGGCACAATGAGCAGTTCTTC. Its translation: CSVHTGTGRHNEQFF.